This T cell receptor beta chain was observed in a study of blood T cells in healthy people across ages. This CDR3 is built from 16 residues. Per germline, CDR1 SGHRS and CDR2 YFSETQ. A note on this clonotype: Mismatch with germline at one junction end may stem from a read error.

For the second PCR, which ran for about 6 to 12 cycles, a sample-barcoded 5' primer and a J-beta primer mix were used. MiXCR, applied by TCRdb to the 5' RACE reads, yields one record per CDR3 protein. The top ten clones hold 15% of a sample with roughly 650,000 distinct CDR3 sequences, 32% of them seen once. The rearrangement uses TRBV5-1 and TRBJ2-7, with a tentative D call TRBD1 (5 bases). The sequenced material came from blood. This receptor was obtained from a woman of 80 years or more in good health. CDR3 sequence: CVSSLKSTGYPYEQYF. In DNA, the CDR3 is TGCGTCAGCAGCTTGAAGTCCACAGGCTACCCCTACGAGCAGTACTTT.